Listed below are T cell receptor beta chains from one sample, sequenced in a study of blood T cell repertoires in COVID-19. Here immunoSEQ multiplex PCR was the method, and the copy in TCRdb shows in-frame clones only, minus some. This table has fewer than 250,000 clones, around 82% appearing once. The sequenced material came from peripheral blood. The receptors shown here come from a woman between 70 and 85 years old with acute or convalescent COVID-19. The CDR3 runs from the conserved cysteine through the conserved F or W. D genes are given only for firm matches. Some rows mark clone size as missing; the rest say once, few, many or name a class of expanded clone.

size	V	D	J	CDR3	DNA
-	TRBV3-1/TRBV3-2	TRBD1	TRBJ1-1	CASSWTGGGEAFF	TGTGCCAGCAGCTGGACAGGGGGAGGTGAAGCTTTCTTT
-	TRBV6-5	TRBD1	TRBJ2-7	CASSTTDRAYEQYF	TGTGCCAGCAGTACGACGGACAGGGCCTACGAGCAGTACTTC
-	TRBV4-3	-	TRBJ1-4	CASSQDLFNEKLFF	TGCGCCAGCAGCCAAGATCTTTTTAATGAAAAACTGTTTTTT
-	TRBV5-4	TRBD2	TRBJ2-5	CASSGGLAGGQETQYF	TGTGCCAGCAGCGGTGGACTAGCGGGGGGCCAAGAGACCCAGTACTTC
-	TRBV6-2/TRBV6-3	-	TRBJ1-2	CASSYSSGGYTF	TGTGCCAGCAGTTACTCTAGCGGTGGCTACACCTTC
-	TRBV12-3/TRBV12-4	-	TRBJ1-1	CASSFNPSEAFF	TGTGCCAGCAGTTTTAATCCTAGTGAAGCTTTCTTT
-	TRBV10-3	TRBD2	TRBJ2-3	CAISGETSRANTDTQYF	TGTGCCATCAGTGGTGAGACTAGCAGAGCAAACACAGATACGCAGTATTTT
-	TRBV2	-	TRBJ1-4	CASRGAGAATNEKLFF	TGTGCCAGCAGGGGAGCAGGGGCTGCAACTAATGAAAAACTGTTTTTT
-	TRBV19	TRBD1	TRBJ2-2	CASSSSPRTGLAGELFF	TGTGCCAGTAGTTCCTCGCCCCGGACAGGGTTGGCCGGGGAGCTGTTTTTT
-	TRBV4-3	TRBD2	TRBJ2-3	CASSQLAGGADTQYF	TGCGCCAGCAGCCAACTAGCGGGGGGTGCAGATACGCAGTATTTT
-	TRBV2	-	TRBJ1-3	CASLREKLSGNTIYF	TGTGCCAGCTTAAGGGAGAAACTCTCTGGAAACACCATATATTTT
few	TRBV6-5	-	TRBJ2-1	CASRGLATHYNEQFF	TGTGCCAGCAGGGGGCTAGCGACCCACTACAATGAGCAGTTCTTC
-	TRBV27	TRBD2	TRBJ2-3	CASSRGGPNTQYF	TGTGCCAGCAGCCGGGGGGGGCCGAATACGCAGTATTTT
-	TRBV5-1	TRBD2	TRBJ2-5	CASSSTGTSGQETQYF	TGCGCCAGCAGCTCCACCGGGACTAGCGGCCAAGAGACCCAGTACTTC
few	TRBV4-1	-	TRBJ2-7	CASSQVMRRRSSYEQYF	TGCGCCAGCAGCCAAGTAATGCGAAGGCGGAGCTCCTACGAGCAGTACTTC
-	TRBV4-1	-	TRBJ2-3	CASSQEHGTATNTQYF	TGCGCCAGCAGCCAAGAACATGGGACTGCCACGAATACGCAGTATTTT
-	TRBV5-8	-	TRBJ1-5	CASSFGGQPQHF	TGTGCCAGCAGCTTCGGGGGGCAGCCCCAGCATTTT
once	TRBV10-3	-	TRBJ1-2	CAISEGVGDYGYTF	TGTGCCATCAGTGAGGGAGTAGGGGACTATGGCTACACCTTC